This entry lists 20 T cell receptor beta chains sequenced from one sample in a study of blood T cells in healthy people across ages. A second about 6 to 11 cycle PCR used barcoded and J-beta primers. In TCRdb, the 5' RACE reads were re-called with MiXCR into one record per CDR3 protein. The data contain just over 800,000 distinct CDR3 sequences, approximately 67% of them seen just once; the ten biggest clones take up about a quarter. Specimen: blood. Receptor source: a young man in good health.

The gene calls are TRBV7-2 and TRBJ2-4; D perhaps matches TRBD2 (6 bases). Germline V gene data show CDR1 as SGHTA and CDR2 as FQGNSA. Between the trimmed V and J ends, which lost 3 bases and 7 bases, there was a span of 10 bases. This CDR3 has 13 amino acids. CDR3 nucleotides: TGTGCCAGCAGCTTTTCGGGACTGAACATTCAGTACTTC. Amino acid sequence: CASSFSGLNIQYF.

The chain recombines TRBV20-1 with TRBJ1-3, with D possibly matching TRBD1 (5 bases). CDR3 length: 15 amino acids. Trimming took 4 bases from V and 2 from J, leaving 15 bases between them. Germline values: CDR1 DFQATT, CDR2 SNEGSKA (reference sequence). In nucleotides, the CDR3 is TGCAGTGCTATAACCACAGGCGTACCTGGAAACACCATATATTTT. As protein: CSAITTGVPGNTIYF.

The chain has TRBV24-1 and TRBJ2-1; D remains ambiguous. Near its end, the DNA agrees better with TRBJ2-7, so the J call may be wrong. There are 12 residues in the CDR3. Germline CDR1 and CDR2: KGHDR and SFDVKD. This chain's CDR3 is CATSPGSYEQYF. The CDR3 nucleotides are TGTGCCACCAGTCCGGGTTCCTACGAGCAGTACTTC.

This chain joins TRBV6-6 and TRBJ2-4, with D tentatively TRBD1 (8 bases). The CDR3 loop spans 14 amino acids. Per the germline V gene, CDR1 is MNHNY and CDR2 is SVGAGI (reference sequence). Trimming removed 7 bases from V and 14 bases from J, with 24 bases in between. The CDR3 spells CASMRNPDREGEYF. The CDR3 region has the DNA TGTGCCAGCATGAGAAACCCGGACAGGGAGGGAGAGTACTTC.

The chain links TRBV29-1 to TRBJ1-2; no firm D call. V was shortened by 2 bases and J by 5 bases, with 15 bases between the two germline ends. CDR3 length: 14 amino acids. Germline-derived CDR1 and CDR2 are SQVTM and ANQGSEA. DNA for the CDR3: TGCAGCGTTGAACCACCGCGGGGATCATATGGCTACACCTTC. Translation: CSVEPPRGSYGYTF. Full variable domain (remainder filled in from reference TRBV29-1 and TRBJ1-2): SAVISQKPSRDICQRGTSLTIQCQVDSQVTMMFWYRQQPGQSLTLIATANQGSEATYESGFVIDKFPISRPNLTFSTLTVSNMSPEDSSIYLCSVEPPRGSYGYTFGSGTRLTVV.

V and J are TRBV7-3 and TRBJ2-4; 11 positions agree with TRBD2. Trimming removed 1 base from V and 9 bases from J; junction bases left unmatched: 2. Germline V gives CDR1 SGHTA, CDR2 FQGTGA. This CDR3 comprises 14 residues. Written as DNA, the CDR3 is TGTGCCAGCAGCTTAAATAGCGGGGGGGCCATTCAGTACTTC. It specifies CASSLNSGGAIQYF.

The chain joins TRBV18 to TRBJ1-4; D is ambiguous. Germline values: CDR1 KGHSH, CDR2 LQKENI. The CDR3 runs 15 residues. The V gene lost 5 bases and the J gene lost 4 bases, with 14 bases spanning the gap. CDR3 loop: CASSTPRERNEKLFF. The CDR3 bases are TGTGCCAGCTCAACCCCGCGCGAACGTAATGAAAAACTGTTTTTT.

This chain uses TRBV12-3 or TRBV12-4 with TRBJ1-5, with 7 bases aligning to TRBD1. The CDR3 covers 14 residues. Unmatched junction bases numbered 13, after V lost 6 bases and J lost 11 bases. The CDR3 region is CASRHTGQLAAQHF. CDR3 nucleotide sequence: TGTGCCAGCAGACACACGGGACAGCTAGCAGCCCAGCATTTT.

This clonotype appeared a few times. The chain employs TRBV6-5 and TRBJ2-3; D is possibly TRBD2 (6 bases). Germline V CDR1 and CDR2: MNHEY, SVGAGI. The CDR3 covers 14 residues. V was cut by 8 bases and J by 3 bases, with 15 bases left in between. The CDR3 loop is CASGGGLGTDTQYF. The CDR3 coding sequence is TGTGCCAGCGGCGGAGGGCTCGGAACAGATACGCAGTATTTT.

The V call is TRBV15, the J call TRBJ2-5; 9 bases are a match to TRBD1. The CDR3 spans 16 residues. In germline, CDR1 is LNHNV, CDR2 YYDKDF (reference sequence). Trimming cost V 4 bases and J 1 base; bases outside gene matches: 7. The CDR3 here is CATSNPGQGPQETQYF. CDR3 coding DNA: TGTGCCACCAGCAACCCGGGACAGGGCCCCCAAGAGACCCAGTACTTC.

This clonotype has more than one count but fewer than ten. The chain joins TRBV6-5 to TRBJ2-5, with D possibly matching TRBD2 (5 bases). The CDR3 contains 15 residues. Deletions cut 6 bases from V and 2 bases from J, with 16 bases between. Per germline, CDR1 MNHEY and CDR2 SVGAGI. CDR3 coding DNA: TGTGCCAGCAGCCTGGTGAGGGAATATCAAGAGACCCAGTACTTC. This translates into CASSLVREYQETQYF.

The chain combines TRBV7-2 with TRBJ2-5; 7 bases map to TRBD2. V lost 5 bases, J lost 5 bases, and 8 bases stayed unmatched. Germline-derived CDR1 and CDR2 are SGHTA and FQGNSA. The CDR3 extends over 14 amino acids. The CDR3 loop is CASSPEAGLETQYF. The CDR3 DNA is TGTGCCAGCAGCCCAGAAGCGGGGCTTGAGACCCAGTACTTC.

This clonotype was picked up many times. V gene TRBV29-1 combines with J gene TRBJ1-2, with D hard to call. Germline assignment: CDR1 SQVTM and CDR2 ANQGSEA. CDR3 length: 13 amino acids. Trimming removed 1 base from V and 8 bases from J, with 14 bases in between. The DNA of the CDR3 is TGCAGCGTTGAAGGTACTCCCTCGCTGGGCTACACCTTC. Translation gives CSVEGTPSLGYTF.

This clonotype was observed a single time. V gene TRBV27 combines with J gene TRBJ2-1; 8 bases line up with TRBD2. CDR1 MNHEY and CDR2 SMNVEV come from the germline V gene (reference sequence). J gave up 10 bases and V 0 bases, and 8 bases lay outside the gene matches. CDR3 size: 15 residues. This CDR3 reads CASSLSLGREGEQFF. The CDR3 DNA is TGTGCCAGCAGTTTATCTCTCGGCCGGGAGGGCGAGCAGTTCTTC.

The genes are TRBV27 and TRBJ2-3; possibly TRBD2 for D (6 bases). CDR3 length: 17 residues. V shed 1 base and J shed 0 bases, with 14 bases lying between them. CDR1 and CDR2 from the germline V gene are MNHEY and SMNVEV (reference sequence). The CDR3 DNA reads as TGTGCCAGCAGTTTATGGGAGGCGGGAACTAGCACAGATACGCAGTATTTT. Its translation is CASSLWEAGTSTDTQYF.

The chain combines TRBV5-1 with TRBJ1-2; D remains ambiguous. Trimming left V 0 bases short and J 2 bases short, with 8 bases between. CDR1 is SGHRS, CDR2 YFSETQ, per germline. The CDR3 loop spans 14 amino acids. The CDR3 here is CASSLGSLNYGYTF. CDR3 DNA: TGCGCCAGCAGCTTGGGTTCTTTAAACTATGGCTACACCTTC. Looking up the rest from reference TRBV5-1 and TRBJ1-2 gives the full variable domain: KAGVTQTPRYLIKTRGQQVTLSCSPISGHRSVSWYQQTPGQGLQFLFEYFSETQRNKGNFPGRFSGRQFSNSRSEMNVSTLELGDSALYLCASSLGSLNYGYTFGSGTRLTVV.

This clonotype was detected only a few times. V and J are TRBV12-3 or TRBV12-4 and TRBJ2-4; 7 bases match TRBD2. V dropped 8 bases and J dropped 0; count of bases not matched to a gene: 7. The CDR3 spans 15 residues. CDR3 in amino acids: CASGGGTIAKNIQYF. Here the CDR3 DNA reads TGTGCCAGCGGCGGGGGAACTATAGCCAAAAACATTCAGTACTTC.

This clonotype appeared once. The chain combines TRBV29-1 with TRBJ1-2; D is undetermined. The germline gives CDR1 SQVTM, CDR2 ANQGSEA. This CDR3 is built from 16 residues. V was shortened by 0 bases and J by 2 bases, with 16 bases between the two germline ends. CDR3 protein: CSVEDRSLGLNYGYTF. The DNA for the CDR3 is TGCAGCGTTGAAGACAGGAGTCTGGGCCTGAACTATGGCTACACCTTC. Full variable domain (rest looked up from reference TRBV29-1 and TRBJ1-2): SAVISQKPSRDICQRGTSLTIQCQVDSQVTMMFWYRQQPGQSLTLIATANQGSEATYESGFVIDKFPISRPNLTFSTLTVSNMSPEDSSIYLCSVEDRSLGLNYGYTFGSGTRLTVV.

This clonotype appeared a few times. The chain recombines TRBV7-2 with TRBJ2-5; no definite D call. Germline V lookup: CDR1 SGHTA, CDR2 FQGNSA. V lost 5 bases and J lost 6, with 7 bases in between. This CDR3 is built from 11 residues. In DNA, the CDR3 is TGTGCCAGCAGCCCCTCCCAGACCCAGTACTTC. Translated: CASSPSQTQYF.

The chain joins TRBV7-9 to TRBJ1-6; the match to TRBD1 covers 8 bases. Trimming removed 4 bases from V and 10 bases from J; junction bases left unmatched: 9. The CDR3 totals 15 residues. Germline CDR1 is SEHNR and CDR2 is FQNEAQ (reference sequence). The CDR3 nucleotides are TGTGCCAGCAGCTCCGCCGGACAGGGTCAATCACCCCTCCACTTT. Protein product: CASSSAGQGQSPLHF.